The 12 T cell receptor beta chains below all came from one sample that was sequenced in a study of blood T cells in healthy people across ages. A J-beta primer mix and a sample-barcoded 5' primer were used in a second PCR of about 6 to 12 cycles. MiXCR was run by TCRdb on the 5' RACE reads, yielding one entry per CDR3 protein. The data contain 750,000 to 1,000,000 distinct CDR3 sequences, almost 30% of them singletons. This sample was shared with a second study, whose subject was T cells of mothers and their children.

Source material: blood. The receptors shown here come from a woman between 35 and 50 years old in good health.

The chain employs TRBV7-9 and TRBJ2-6, with TRBD1 as a possible D gene (5 bases). V was clipped by 5 bases and J by 0 bases, with 8 bases between them. This CDR3 spans 15 amino acids. Germline CDR1 is SEHNR and CDR2 is FQNEAQ (reference sequence). This CDR3 reads CASSKQVSGANVLTF. The CDR3 DNA is TGTGCCAGCAGCAAACAGGTCTCTGGGGCCAACGTCCTGACTTTC.

This clonotype was counted at least ten times. The chain uses TRBV7-2 and TRBJ2-3; D is undetermined. The CDR3 sequence is 11 residues long. Looked up from germline, CDR1 is SGHTA and CDR2 is FQGNSA. The V end lost 7 bases, the J end lost 3 bases, and 5 bases lay between the germline ends. The CDR3 region has the DNA TGTGCCAGCACGTATACAGATACGCAGTATTTT. Its translation is CASTYTDTQYF.

The V and J genes are TRBV29-1 and TRBJ2-7, with D possibly matching TRBD1 (6 bases). Near its end, the DNA agrees better with TRBJ2-5, so the J call may be wrong. CDR1 and CDR2 (germline): SQVTM, ANQGSEA. CDR3 length: 12 residues. CDR3 residues: CSVLQGSETQYF. The CDR3 DNA reads as TGCAGCGTTCTACAGGGCAGTGAGACCCAGTACTTC.

The table lists this clonotype with a few counts. The gene calls are TRBV2 and TRBJ2-3; 8 bases agree with TRBD2. The CDR3 has 14 amino acids. Germline V gene lookup returns CDR1 SNHLY and CDR2 FYNNEI. Germline trimming cut 6 bases from V and 4 bases from J; bases unmatched to any gene: 6. Written as DNA, the CDR3 is TGTGCCAGCAGACTTGGACTAGCCCCAGATACGCAGTATTTT. This gives the protein CASRLGLAPDTQYF. The variable domain in full, with the rest retrieved from reference TRBV2 and TRBJ2-3, is EPEVTQTPSHQVTQMGQEVILRCVPISNHLYFYWYRQILGQKVEFLVSFYNNEISEKSEIFDDQFSVERPDGSNFTLKIRSTKLEDSAMYFCASRLGLAPDTQYFGPGTRLTVL.

Notes on this clonotype: Given a much more abundant clone one base away, this may be a read error. This chain connects TRBV4-1 to TRBJ2-1; D is possibly TRBD2 (6 bases). The length of the CDR3 is 16 residues. Per the germline V gene, CDR1 is MGHRA and CDR2 is YSYEKL. In nucleotides, the CDR3 is TGCGCCGGCAGCCAAATGGGGCTAGCGTCCTACAATGAGCAGTTCTTC. Amino acid sequence: CAGSQMGLASYNEQFF.

This chain uses TRBV5-5 with TRBJ1-1, with a possible D match to TRBD1 (5 bases). The CDR3 is 15 amino acids. V was shortened by 3 bases and J by 1 base, with 13 bases between the two germline ends. CDR1 is SGHKS, CDR2 YYEKEE, per germline (reference sequence). CDR3 in amino acids: CASSSGRVSNTEAFF. CDR3 DNA: TGTGCCAGCAGCTCGGGCAGGGTTTCGAACACTGAAGCTTTCTTT.

In nucleotides, the CDR3 is TGTGCCAGCAGCTTAGCGGGGAGGAGCACTGAAGCTTTCTTT. Its translation: CASSLAGRSTEAFF. This chain uses TRBV7-9 with TRBJ1-1; no definite D call. The CDR3 extends over 14 amino acids. Trimming took 0 bases from V and 4 from J, leaving 9 bases between them. Germline-derived CDR1 and CDR2 are SEHNR and FQNEAQ (reference sequence). Supplemented by reference TRBV7-9 and TRBJ1-1, the full variable domain reads DTGVSQNPRHKITKRGQNVTFRCDPISEHNRLYWYRQTLGQGPEFLTYFQNEAQLEKSRLLSDRFSAERPKGSFSTLEIQRTEQGDSAMYLCASSLAGRSTEAFFGQGTRLTVV.

Details on this clonotype: A much larger clone sits a single nucleotide away, making a read error possible. This sequence joins TRBV6-2 or TRBV6-3 and TRBJ2-7; 7 bases are shared with TRBD1. The CDR3 has 14 residues. Germline lookup yields CDR1 MNHEY and CDR2 SVGEGT. The V gene end was trimmed by 6 bases and the J gene end by 3 bases; junction bases not matched to a gene: 8. CDR3 protein: CASRVARGLYEQYF. DNA for the CDR3: TGTGCCAGCAGAGTCGCGAGGGGGCTCTACGAGCAGTACTTC.

This clonotype was recorded at least ten times. The chain joins TRBV7-3 to TRBJ2-7; TRBD1 aligns across 7 bases. V lost 8 bases and J lost 2; bases outside the gene matches: 6. CDR3 length: 13 amino acids. Germline V lookup: CDR1 SGHTA, CDR2 FQGTGA. CDR3 sequence (DNA): TGTGCCAGCGCTAGCCAGGGGGCCTACGAGCAGTACTTC. It is translated as CASASQGAYEQYF.

This chain uses TRBV28 with TRBJ2-7; 12 positions match TRBD1. J gave up 6 bases and V 11 bases, and 8 bases lay outside the gene matches. Germline CDR1 is MDHEN and CDR2 is SYDVKM. The CDR3 runs to 13 residues. CDR3 region: CAGRDRGHGEQYF. The CDR3, as DNA: TGTGCCGGCCGGGACAGGGGGCACGGCGAGCAGTACTTC.

In its sample, this clonotype was seen a few times. The V and J genes are TRBV6-6 and TRBJ1-5; D is ambiguous. This CDR3 region has 12 residues. Germline V gene sequence: CDR1 MNHNY, CDR2 SVGAGI (reference sequence). The V gene lost 6 bases and the J gene lost 9 bases, with 12 bases spanning the gap. The CDR3 reads CASSGGYGPQHF. CDR3 in DNA: TGTGCCAGCAGCGGAGGCTACGGGCCCCAGCATTTT.

The chain couples TRBV6-2 or TRBV6-3 to TRBJ1-5; weak D call: TRBD1 (6 bases). Germline assignment: CDR1 MNHEY and CDR2 SVGEGT. This CDR3 is 12 amino acids long. Trimming took off 5 bases at V and 5 bases at J, with 7 bases between the two ends. The CDR3 nucleotides are TGTGCCAGCAGTCAGGGGTATCAGCCCCAGCATTTT. Residues: CASSQGYQPQHF.